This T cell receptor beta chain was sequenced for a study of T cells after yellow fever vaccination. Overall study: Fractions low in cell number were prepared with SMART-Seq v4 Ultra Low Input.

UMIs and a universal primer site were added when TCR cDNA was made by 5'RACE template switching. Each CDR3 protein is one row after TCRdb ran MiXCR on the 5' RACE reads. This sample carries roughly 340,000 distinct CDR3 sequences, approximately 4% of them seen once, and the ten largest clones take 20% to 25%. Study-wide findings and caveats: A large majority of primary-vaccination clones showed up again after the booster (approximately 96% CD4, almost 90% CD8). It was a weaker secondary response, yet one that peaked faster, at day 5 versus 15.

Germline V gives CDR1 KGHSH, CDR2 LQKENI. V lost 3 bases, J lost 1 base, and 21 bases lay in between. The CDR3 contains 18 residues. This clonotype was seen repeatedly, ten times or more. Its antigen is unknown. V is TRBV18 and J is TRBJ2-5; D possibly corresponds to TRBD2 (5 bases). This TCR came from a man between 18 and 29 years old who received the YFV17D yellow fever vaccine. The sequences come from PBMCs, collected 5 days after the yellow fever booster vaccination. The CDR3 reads CASSPPLPAGVIQETQYF. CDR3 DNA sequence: TGTGCCAGCTCACCCCCACTTCCGGCCGGGGTAATCCAAGAGACCCAGTACTTC.